The T cell receptor beta chain under discussion was sequenced for a study of shared clonotypes between healthy human individuals. Germline V gene lookup returns CDR1 MNHEY and CDR2 SMNVEV (reference sequence). The CDR3 is 19 amino acids. V shed 2 bases, J shed 2 bases, and the junction held 12 bases outside the gene matches. TCRdb keeps only in-frame clones here, not all; method: immunoSEQ multiplex PCR. Among over 400,000 clones, approximately 95% were seen once, and the ten largest hold around 0.066%. This sequence originates from a woman aged 25 to 39 in good health. Sequencing was performed on naive CD4+ T cells sorted from blood. Sample subset: CD45RA+ positively selected. The chain recombines TRBV27 with TRBJ2-7; 13 positions match TRBD2. CDR3 protein: CASSLGPGLAGERTYEQYF. CDR3 nucleotide sequence: TGTGCCAGCAGTTTAGGGCCCGGACTAGCGGGAGAAAGGACCTACGAGCAGTACTTC.